Included here is one T cell receptor (beta chain) sequence, with context. No conserved phenylalanine or tryptophan ends this CDR3, so it is likely a read error. The investigators made TCR beta cDNA from about 500 ng total RNA, using a constant-region primer. Three nested multiplex PCR rounds, a slightly modified ARM-PCR method, built the TCR beta libraries. Forward primers for TRBV1-TRBV30 and a C-beta reverse primer served the first two PCR rounds, at about 11 cycles each. TCRdb recomputed calls from the multiplex PCR reads with MiXCR, one row per CDR3 protein. The sample lists 250,000 to 350,000 distinct CDR3 sequences, roughly three fifths seen once, with about 18% in the top ten. The source of the sample is a study of tumor-infiltrating lymphocytes in primary liver carcinoma. Across the study: The study obtained roughly 3.5 to 7.13 million productive TCRbeta reads per sample, similar across tissue types.

The CDR3 totals 16 residues. Trimming took 3 bases from V and 7 from J; bases not matched to a gene: 13. Researchers drew blood RNA from unsorted whole blood and extracted germline DNA as well. The sample taken for sequencing was peripheral blood. The chain links TRBV12-3 or TRBV12-4 to TRBJ2-5, with 8 bases matching TRBD2. The receptor's source is a woman aged 25 to 39 with primary liver carcinoma and hepatitis B virus infection. The CDR3 loop is CASSFTPGLVPGTQYL. CDR3 nucleotide sequence: TGTGCCAGCAGTTTTACCCCGGGACTAGTCCCAGGGACCCAGTACTTA.